This entry describes one TCR beta chain. Its antigen is as yet unknown. The repertoire was sequenced with immunoSEQ multiplex PCR; TCRdb's copy has only in-frame clones and lacks some. The sample has approximately 8,600 clones, about 68% seen once; the top ten hold 23%. The data were obtained in a study of immune cell composition in non-small cell lung cancer. As for the study in general: Most cases were lung adenocarcinoma or squamous cell carcinoma.

Whole-study results and caveats: Approximately 73% of squamous and around 34% of adenocarcinoma cases had tumour-associated clones >0.5%. Tumour-reactive clones were not shown to match dominant in vivo tumour clones.

The CDR3 has 14 residues. Germline assignment: CDR1 SGHVS and CDR2 FQNEAQ. V was shortened by 5 bases and J by 1 base, with 11 bases between the two germline ends. The normal lung sample lay at least 3 cm, and maximally far, from the tumour. The receptor was isolated from a human donor with non-small cell lung cancer. V is TRBV7-8 and J is TRBJ1-1; possibly TRBD1 for D (6 bases). Material: non-adjacent lung tissue. Here the CDR3 reads CASSQGHRNTEAFF. DNA for the CDR3: TGTGCCAGCAGCCAGGGACACCGGAACACTGAAGCTTTCTTT.